This T cell receptor beta chain is drawn from a study of PD-L1 blockade in urothelial cancer. The germline V gene encodes CDR1 MGHDK and CDR2 SYGVNS. The CDR3 runs to 13 residues. The V gene lost 5 bases and the J gene lost 5 bases, with 12 bases spanning the gap. For this clone: The antigen is not known.

The time point denotes: peripheral blood 6 weeks after treatment start. Each patient presented with locally advanced or metastatic urothelial carcinoma. Spiking each PCR with synthetic TCR analog templates was performed. The repertoire was sequenced with immunoSEQ multiplex PCR; TCRdb's copy has only in-frame clones and lacks some. The sample yields around 69,000 clones, 80% to 95% seen once. Whole-study results and caveats: A below-median TCR clonality in blood before treatment predicted better survival.

The chain links TRBV25-1 to TRBJ2-5; tentatively, D is TRBD2 (5 bases). The TCR comes from a woman of 80 years or more with urothelial cancer. The input for sequencing was PBMCs, taken around atezolizumab (anti-PD-L1) treatment. CDR3 DNA: TGTGCCAGCAGTCGTCGGTCGGGGGAGACCCAGTACTTC. Encoded protein: CASSRRSGETQYF.